This entry lists 32 T cell receptor beta chains sequenced from one sample in a study of regulatory T cells in long-lasting Graves disease. The time point is: persistent/refractory GD, antithyroid drugs over 5 years with positive TRAb. RNA from PBMCs was the source of the TCR library. Both iRepertoire HTBI primers and Arm-PCR of CDR3 regions were used to build the TCR beta libraries. From the multiplex PCR reads, TCRdb called clonotypes with MiXCR, one entry per CDR3 protein. Here the sample spans 650,000 to 850,000 distinct CDR3 sequences, about 30% being singletons. The sequencing here drew on peripheral blood mononuclear cells (PBMCs), taken when the disease was refractory, from a patient treated with antithyroid drugs. Receptor source: a female donor with Graves disease.

V and J are TRBV9 and TRBJ1-6; D gene ambiguous. The CDR3 sequence is 12 residues long. Germline V gives CDR1 SGDLS, CDR2 YYNGEE. V was clipped by 2 bases and J by 8 bases, with 5 bases between them. Here the CDR3 reads CASSVLDSPLHF. In DNA, the CDR3 is TGTGCCAGCAGCGTGTTGGATTCACCCCTCCACTTT.

The table lists this clonotype with a count of one. The V and J genes are TRBV5-1 and TRBJ2-5, with 8 bases that match TRBD1. The CDR3 runs 14 residues. Germline trimming cut 7 bases from V and 1 base from J; bases unmatched to any gene: 6. The germline gives CDR1 SGHRS, CDR2 YFSETQ. As DNA, the CDR3 is TGCGCCAGCCGGAAAACAGGGGGCCAAGAGACCCAGTACTTC. Translating gives CASRKTGGQETQYF.

This clonotype appeared a few times. The rearrangement links TRBV20-1 to TRBJ1-2; D may be TRBD1 (6 bases). The CDR3 sequence is 12 residues long. V lost 3 bases and J 4 bases, leaving 9 bases between the germline ends. CDR1 and CDR2 from the germline V gene are DFQATT and SNEGSKA (reference sequence). CDR3 amino acids: CSARGGSYGYTF. As DNA, the CDR3 is TGCAGTGCTAGGGGGGGCAGCTATGGCTACACCTTC.

This clonotype was counted a few times. This sequence joins TRBV7-3 and TRBJ1-1; D remains ambiguous. Germline lookup yields CDR1 SGHTA and CDR2 FQGTGA. Deletions cut 7 bases from V and 1 base from J, with 13 bases between. This CDR3 region has 14 residues. In DNA, the CDR3 is TGTGCCAGCACCAAGGACGGAACGAACACTGAAGCTTTCTTT. It translates to CASTKDGTNTEAFF.

This clonotype was found a few times. This chain links TRBV4-1 with TRBJ1-2, with D unresolved. Looked up from germline, CDR1 is MGHRA and CDR2 is YSYEKL. V lost 0 bases to trimming and J lost 1 base, with 12 bases between them. The CDR3 loop spans 16 amino acids. CDR3 DNA: TGCGCCAGCAGCCAAGAATCCACGGGGAATAACTATGGCTACACCTTC. Translated, it gives CASSQESTGNNYGYTF.

The genes are TRBV20-1 and TRBJ2-3, with D tentatively TRBD2 (5 bases). The V end lost 1 base, the J end lost 4 bases, and 15 bases lay between the germline ends. The CDR3 has 15 residues. Germline CDR1 reads DFQATT; CDR2 reads SNEGSKA (reference sequence). The chain's CDR3 is CSARGSGIGADTQYF. The CDR3 region has the DNA TGCAGTGCTAGAGGGTCGGGAATTGGGGCAGATACGCAGTATTTT.

This clonotype was picked up a small number of times. The chain employs TRBV6-1 and TRBJ1-4; D unclear. The CDR3 is 12 residues long. The V end was cut by 8 bases, the J end by 10 bases, with 14 bases between. Per the germline V gene, CDR1 is MNHNS and CDR2 is SASEGT. The CDR3 reads CASGRPGVKLFF. The DNA for the CDR3 is TGTGCCAGCGGAAGACCTGGGGTAAAACTGTTTTTT.

CDR3 coding DNA: TGTGCCAGCTCACCCCGCACAGATACGCAGTATTTT. Residues: CASSPRTDTQYF. The gene calls are TRBV18 and TRBJ2-3; the D is unclear. Germline CDR1 and CDR2: KGHSH and LQKENI. The CDR3 spans 12 residues. The V and J ends lost 3 bases and 1 base respectively, with 2 bases between them.

This clonotype showed up many times. J is TRBJ1-1 and V is TRBV12-3 or TRBV12-4; 7 bases line up with TRBD1. The junction had 10 bases not matched to a gene; V was cut back by 6 bases and J by 0 bases. The CDR3 runs 16 residues. CDR3 residues: CASRPPGQYLNTEAFF. CDR3 nucleotides: TGTGCCAGCAGACCTCCGGGACAGTACTTGAACACTGAAGCTTTCTTT.

The V and J genes are TRBV20-1 and TRBJ1-3; TRBD1 agrees at 8 bases. CDR1 is DFQATT and CDR2 is SNEGSKA in the germline V gene (reference sequence). The CDR3 runs to 16 residues. V was pared by 5 bases and J by 3 bases, with 12 bases of the junction left unmatched. The CDR3 DNA follows: TGCAGTGCTGCCGGGACAGGTTTCCTCGGTGGAAACACCATATATTTT. The encoded protein is CSAAGTGFLGGNTIYF.

The chain uses TRBV11-2 and TRBJ2-5; D is tentatively TRBD1 or TRBD2 (5 bases each). V dropped 1 base and J dropped 5 bases, with 17 bases sitting between them. This CDR3 comprises 16 residues. Germline V gene sequence: CDR1 SGHAT, CDR2 FQNNGV. CDR3 sequence (DNA): TGTGCCAGCAGCTTAGGATTCGGGACCCACACCGAGACCCAGTACTTC. Its protein is CASSLGFGTHTETQYF.

This chain links TRBV27 with TRBJ2-7, with a possible D match to TRBD1 (6 bases). Germline values: CDR1 MNHEY, CDR2 SMNVEV (reference sequence). V lost 6 bases and J 3 bases, leaving 18 bases between the germline ends. CDR3 length: 15 amino acids. Here the CDR3 reads CASSLGTTDIYEQYF. The CDR3 DNA is TGTGCCAGCAGCCTCGGGACAACGGACATCTACGAGCAGTACTTC.

V gene TRBV18 combines with J gene TRBJ1-1; 9 bases align to TRBD1. The CDR3 spans 14 residues. From germline, CDR1 is KGHSH and CDR2 LQKENI. V shed 5 bases and J 5 bases; nucleotides not matched to a gene: 6. The DNA for the CDR3 is TGTGCCAGCTCAGCCGGGACAGGGAGAACTGAAGCTTTCTTT. It yields the protein CASSAGTGRTEAFF.

This clonotype was picked up one time. This rearrangement joins TRBV4-2 to TRBJ2-5; 7 positions match TRBD2. The V segment lost 1 base and the J segment 5 bases; nucleotides outside the gene matches: 10. Germline-derived CDR1 and CDR2 are LGHNA and YNFKEQ. This CDR3 is 16 amino acids long. The CDR3 DNA reads TGTGCCAGCAGCCAAGCGCGGGCGGGAGCGGGGGAGACCCAGTACTTC. Translating gives CASSQARAGAGETQYF.

Worth noting for this clonotype: A single base separates this from a much larger clone, so it may be a read error. The chain recombines TRBV9 with TRBJ1-1; TRBD1 aligns across 8 bases. Germline V gene lookup returns CDR1 SGDLS and CDR2 YYNGEE. With 2 bases clipped from V and 4 bases from J, the junction kept 1 base outside the gene matches. The CDR3 loop spans 13 amino acids. Written as DNA, the CDR3 is TGTGCCAGCAGCGTGACAGGGGCCACTGAAGCTTTCTTT. Protein: CASSVTGATEAFF.

This clonotype showed up many times. This sequence joins TRBV28 and TRBJ2-5; 8 bases are shared with TRBD2. Germline values: CDR1 MDHEN, CDR2 SYDVKM. With V trimmed by 2 bases and J by 5 bases, 4 bases remained unmatched. This CDR3 is 14 amino acids long. The CDR3 sequence is CASSLLAGAETQYF. The CDR3 DNA reads as TGTGCCAGCAGTTTACTAGCGGGCGCGGAGACCCAGTACTTC.

A few counts support this clonotype. This sequence joins TRBV6-1 and TRBJ1-5; D uncertain. There are 15 residues in the CDR3. Trimming removed 7 bases from V and 3 bases from J, with 16 bases in between. Germline CDR1 reads MNHNS; CDR2 reads SASEGT. In nucleotides, the CDR3 is TGTGCCAGCAACCGGGCGAGGGAAACCAATCAGCCCCAGCATTTT. This encodes CASNRARETNQPQHF.

In its sample, this clonotype was seen a few times. The V gene is TRBV6-2 or TRBV6-3, the J gene TRBJ1-2; the D gene is possibly TRBD1 (5 bases). Trimming removed 5 bases from V and 7 bases from J, with 20 bases in between. CDR3 length equals 15 residues. Germline lookup yields CDR1 MNHEY and CDR2 SVGEGT. CDR3 residues: CASSVGPIVGSGYTF. CDR3 in DNA: TGTGCCAGCAGTGTGGGACCTATAGTGGGGTCTGGCTACACCTTC.

Concerning this clonotype: Since a much larger clone is just one base distant, this may be a read error. The V gene is TRBV6-2 or TRBV6-3, the J gene TRBJ1-6; D gene ambiguous. The CDR3 covers 15 residues. With 5 bases removed from V and 8 bases from J, the gap between germline ends came to 16 bases. Germline V gene lookup returns CDR1 MNHEY and CDR2 SVGEGT. CDR3 in amino acids: CASSPRLRLYSPLHF. The CDR3 nucleotides read TGTGCCAGCAGTCCCCGATTACGTTTGTATTCACCCCTCCACTTT.

This clonotype showed up just a few times. J is TRBJ1-5 and V is TRBV12-3 or TRBV12-4, with D possibly being TRBD1 (5 bases). CDR3 size: 19 residues. The ends were cut back, 3 bases at V and 0 bases at J, with 21 bases in the middle. CDR3 coding DNA: TGTGCCAGCAGTTTGGGTGACAGAGATTACCGGGATAGCAATCAGCCCCAGCATTTT. This translates into CASSLGDRDYRDSNQPQHF.

The chain combines TRBV19 with TRBJ1-5; the D gene is possibly TRBD1 (6 bases). V was trimmed by 7 bases and J by 4 bases, leaving 14 bases between them. The CDR3 runs to 14 residues. Germline V gene sequence: CDR1 LNHDA, CDR2 SQIVND (reference sequence). Here the CDR3 reads CASTVKGGNQPQHF. The CDR3 nucleotides are TGTGCCAGTACTGTGAAGGGGGGAAATCAGCCCCAGCATTTT. The full variable domain, in which reference TRBV19 and TRBJ1-5 provide the parts outside the CDR3, is DGGITQSPKYLFRKEGQNVTLSCEQNLNHDAMYWYRQDPGQGLRLIYYSQIVNDFQKGDIAEGYSVSREKKESFPLTVTSAQKNPTAFYLCASTVKGGNQPQHFGDGTRLSIL.

The J gene is TRBJ2-5, the V gene TRBV18, with 9 bases lining up with TRBD1. With V trimmed by 4 bases and J by 2 bases, 8 bases remained unmatched. The length of the CDR3 is 16 residues. Germline lookup yields CDR1 KGHSH and CDR2 LQKENI. DNA for the CDR3: TGTGCCAGCTCACAAACCGGGACAGGGAAACAAGAGACCCAGTACTTC. It encodes CASSQTGTGKQETQYF.

The chain recombines TRBV25-1 with TRBJ1-1, with no clear D. Trimming stripped 1 base from V and 4 bases from J, with 13 bases between. The CDR3 loop spans 15 amino acids. Germline-derived CDR1 and CDR2 are MGHDK and SYGVNS. The DNA for the CDR3 is TGTGCCAGCAGTGAATCGGGAGGGATGGGCACTGAAGCTTTCTTT. Residues: CASSESGGMGTEAFF. Using reference TRBV25-1 and TRBJ1-1 for the parts outside the CDR3, the full variable domain is EADIYQTPRYLVIGTGKKITLECSQTMGHDKMYWYQQDPGMELHLIHYSYGVNSTEKGDLSSESTVSRIRTEHFPLTLESARPSHTSQYLCASSESGGMGTEAFFGQGTRLTVV.

This clonotype was counted only a few times. The V call is TRBV6-1, the J call TRBJ2-7; 13 nucleotides align to TRBD2. Germline CDR1 is MNHNS and CDR2 is SASEGT. The CDR3 extends over 19 amino acids. Losses at the gene ends were 6 bases for V and 3 bases for J; bases not matched to a gene: 17. The CDR3 is CASSLDRGLAGAESYEQYF. The CDR3 DNA is TGTGCCAGCAGCTTAGACCGCGGACTAGCGGGAGCTGAAAGCTACGAGCAGTACTTC.

The chain recombines TRBV13 with TRBJ2-7; TRBD2 matches 8 bases. After removal of 0 bases from V and 4 bases from J, the junction contained 11 bases not matched to a gene. Looked up from germline, CDR1 is PRHDT and CDR2 is FYEKMQ (reference sequence). This CDR3 region has 17 residues. CDR3 residues: CASSLGRGRPPTYEQYF. The CDR3 DNA follows: TGTGCCAGCAGCTTAGGCCGCGGGAGGCCCCCGACTTACGAGCAGTACTTC.

CDR3 protein: CASSRGQNYEQYF. The CDR3, as DNA: TGTGCCAGCAGCAGGGGTCAGAATTACGAGCAGTACTTC. V and J are TRBV12-3 or TRBV12-4 and TRBJ2-7; weak D call: TRBD1 (6 bases). The V end was cut by 6 bases, the J end by 4 bases, with 13 bases between. The CDR3 extends over 13 amino acids.

This clonotype has a handful of counts. This chain joins TRBV6-1 and TRBJ1-5; D not certain. Trimming removed 6 bases at V and 0 bases at J, with 15 bases between. Germline V gives CDR1 MNHNS, CDR2 SASEGT. This CDR3 is built from 16 residues. DNA of the CDR3: TGTGCCAGCAGATCGGCTGGTTCCTATAGCAATCAGCCCCAGCATTTT. Translating it yields CASRSAGSYSNQPQHF.

The V gene is TRBV9, the J gene TRBJ1-6, with D unresolved. V was pared by 0 bases and J by 10 bases, with 8 bases between. The germline gives CDR1 SGDLS, CDR2 YYNGEE. The length of the CDR3 is 13 residues. The CDR3 DNA reads as TGTGCCAGCAGCGTAGAAGATGGGTCACCCCTCCACTTT. It yields the protein CASSVEDGSPLHF.

This clonotype was counted at least ten times. The rearrangement links TRBV28 to TRBJ2-7, with D perhaps TRBD1 or TRBD2 (6 bases each). Germline assignment: CDR1 MDHEN and CDR2 SYDVKM. V gave up 8 bases and J gave up 0 bases, with 11 bases separating them. The CDR3 totals 13 residues. CDR3 bases: TGTGCCAGCGAGGGGGGCAACTCCTACGAGCAGTACTTC. Amino acids: CASEGGNSYEQYF.

The chain recombines TRBV12-3 or TRBV12-4 with TRBJ2-2; unclear D gene. Trimming left V 6 bases short and J 4 bases short, with 15 bases between. This CDR3 is 15 amino acids long. This CDR3 is CASRLTVPGTGELFF. The CDR3 bases are TGTGCCAGCAGATTAACGGTCCCCGGCACCGGGGAGCTGTTTTTT.

This clonotype was counted at least ten times. The chain is built from TRBV2 and TRBJ1-5; weak D call: TRBD1 (5 bases). The CDR3 runs 13 residues. Germline-derived CDR1 and CDR2 are SNHLY and FYNNEI. V lost 6 bases and J 0 bases, leaving 6 bases between the germline ends. For the CDR3, the DNA is TGTGCCAGCAGGACAGTTAGCAATCAGCCCCAGCATTTT. Its protein is CASRTVSNQPQHF.

The rearrangement links TRBV20-1 to TRBJ2-1; unclear D gene. Germline CDR1 and CDR2: DFQATT and SNEGSKA (reference sequence). The CDR3 extends over 13 amino acids. Trimming stripped 4 bases from V and 4 bases from J, with 11 bases between. The CDR3 protein is CSATPPPYNEQFF. CDR3 DNA sequence: TGCAGTGCTACTCCCCCGCCTTACAATGAGCAGTTCTTC.